This T cell receptor beta chain was sequenced during a study of brain T cells in children with intractable seizures. Time point meaning: blood from clinic visit 5 months post-surgery; TSC patient then seizure free. This clone was counted a single time. The protocol was immunoSEQ multiplex PCR, while the TCRdb copy is restricted to in-frame clones and leaves out a portion. The sample holds approximately 330,000 clones, roughly 93% seen once. The clonotype comes from a boy in the first two years of life with tuberous sclerosis and intractable seizures. Source: peripheral blood, taken 4 to 5 months after surgery.

In nucleotides, the CDR3 is TGTGCCAGCAGCAAAGGGGGGCGGGATTACAATGAGCAGTTCTTC. It is translated as CASSKGGRDYNEQFF. V and J are TRBV21-1 and TRBJ2-1. TRBV21-1 is a listed pseudogene. This CDR3 region has 15 residues.